This entry describes one T cell receptor beta chain. No antigen is known for it. These data belong to a study of response to subunit inactivated influenza vaccine. General study points: Every seasonal influenza vaccination brings in few new T cells, the authors suggested.

Via MiXCR, TCRdb re-called the RT-PCR reads, giving one row per CDR3 protein. The sample holds approximately 500,000 distinct CDR3 sequences, over 10% seen once. The trim removed 0 bases at V and 4 bases at J, leaving 9 bases unmatched. The germline CDR1 and CDR2 sequences are LGHNA and YSLEER. This CDR3 is built from 17 residues. The clonotype comes from a man aged 45 to 65 who received an inactivated influenza vaccine. The source was PBMCs from blood, collected more than 35 days after vaccination. The chain employs TRBV4-3 and TRBJ2-1, with 7 bases aligning to TRBD2. CDR3 residues: CASSQDRRLALYNEQFF. The CDR3 bases are TGCGCCAGCAGCCAAGATCGACGACTAGCTCTGTACAATGAGCAGTTCTTC.